This T cell receptor (beta chain) was sequenced for a study of shared clonotypes between healthy human individuals. For every subset, genomic DNA was evenly distributed across several immunoSEQ plates. Unsorted PBMC DNA sequencing spanned ten immunoSEQ deep assay plates. The protocol was immunoSEQ multiplex PCR, while the TCRdb copy is restricted to in-frame clones and leaves out a portion. The sample consists of around 500,000 clones, around 73% of them appearing once. V shed 3 bases, J shed 6 bases, and the junction held 10 bases outside the gene matches. The CDR3 is 16 residues long. Per the germline V gene, CDR1 is MNHEY and CDR2 is SMNVEV (reference sequence). This clone occurred once. Extraction of genomic DNA in unsorted samples used 100 million or so PBMCs.

Sequenced input: PBMCs. The sequence was obtained from a woman aged 35 to 49 in good health. Some clones in this sample may be carry-over from other donors' samples. V and J are TRBV27 and TRBJ2-1; 8 bases align to TRBD2. The CDR3, as DNA: TGTGCCAGCAGTTTGCTTACTAGCGGTTATAGCAATGAGCAGTTCTTC. Amino acid sequence: CASSLLTSGYSNEQFF.